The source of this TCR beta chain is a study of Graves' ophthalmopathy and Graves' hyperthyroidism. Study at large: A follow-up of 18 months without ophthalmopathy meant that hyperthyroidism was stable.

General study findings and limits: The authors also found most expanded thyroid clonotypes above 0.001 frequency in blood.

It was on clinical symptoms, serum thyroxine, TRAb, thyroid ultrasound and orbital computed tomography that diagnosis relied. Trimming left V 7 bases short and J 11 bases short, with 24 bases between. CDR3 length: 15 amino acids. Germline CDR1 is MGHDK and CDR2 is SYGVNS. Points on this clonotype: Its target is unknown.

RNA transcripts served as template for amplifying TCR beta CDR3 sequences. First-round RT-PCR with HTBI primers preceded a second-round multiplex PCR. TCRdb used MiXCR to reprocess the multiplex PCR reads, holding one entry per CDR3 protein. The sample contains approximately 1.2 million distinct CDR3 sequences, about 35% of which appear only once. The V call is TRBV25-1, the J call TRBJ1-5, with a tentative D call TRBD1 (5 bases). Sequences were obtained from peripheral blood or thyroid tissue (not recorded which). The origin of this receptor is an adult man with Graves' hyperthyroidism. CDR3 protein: CASMFQGLYQETQHF. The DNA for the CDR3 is TGTGCCAGCATGTTTCAGGGACTTTACCAAGAGACCCAGCATTTT.